The subject of this entry is one TCR beta chain. Its antigen remains unidentified. The record has no base qualities; no much larger clone is one base away. The CDR3 regions of human TCRbeta chains were subjected to immunosequencing. As for the authors' bioinformatics: Repertoire TCRs were checked for matches against a reference library of SARS-CoV-2-specific TCRs that had been generated using the MIRA antigen-specificity platform. Breadth meant the fraction of unique TCRs that were SARS-CoV-2-associated, whereas depth meant the fraction of total T cells that were SARS-CoV-2-associated. Using the MIRA data, each spike-specific TCR was mapped to the spike region that the TCR reacts to and placed in a CD4 or CD8 class. Log10-transformed breadth and depth values were compared by one-way ANOVA with Sidak's multiple comparisons tests. This is the immuneACCESS table as TCRdb keeps it, with only in-frame sequences that have V and J called. A part of the clones is gone; compared with another copy, unresolved V genes explain less than half, and the rest is unexplained. The DNA gave D and trimming, while V, J and clone size come from that table. The sample table shows around 140,000 clones, and 90% to 95% are seen once. The ten largest clones represent around 12% of the sample.

The sample belongs to a study of T cell responses to AZD1222 COVID-19 vaccine (dated by TCRdb to about 2021). Turning to the overall study: A total of 233 trial participants underwent TCR sequencing, of whom 200 to 220 received two doses of AZD1222 and some 25 received two doses of the MenACWY control vaccine. Trial participants were enrolled by age into 18-55, 56-69 and 70-plus year subgroups, with about 150, 28 and 57 TCR-sequenced participants respectively. Study-wide conclusions, independent of this receptor: Because no day 14 peak-response samples were available, the repertoires could be characterized only after the peak T cell response. In the small 56-69-year group, the increase in depth fell short of significance, most likely because of low power. The vaccine-associated CD4 TCRs covered the entire spike protein, and the dominant responses fell in regions 160-218 and 743-854. Nearly half of unique spike-specific TCRs reportedly recognized epitopes outside regions mutated in the B.1.351 and B.1.1.7 variants. Participants were mostly white British and included more females than males, and it was suggested by the authors that clonal diversity may have been underestimated. Conclusions about previously exposed vaccinees were limited because only six AZD1222 recipients were SARS-CoV-2 seropositive at baseline. After two AZD1222 doses, spike-specific TCR breadth and depth were significantly higher than at day 0 and than in MenACWY recipients.

The time point label here, explained by the study, means: sample from adult after SARS-CoV-2 infection, after symptom onset. A couple of convalescent COVID-19 patients, sampled after symptom onset from adults with prior SARS-CoV-2 infection, were also TCR-sequenced for comparison. Based on the germline V gene, the CDR1 and CDR2 sequences are MDHEN and SYDVKM. Cut back by 0 bases and 4 bases, the V and J ends lie 6 bases apart. CDR3 length: 13 amino acids, cysteine to phenylalanine. The read is trimmed to its CDR3 DNA, 39 bases read in frame from base 1. Source: peripheral blood, taken after recovery from COVID-19. The V and J genes are TRBV28 and TRBJ2-5, with TRBD2 tentatively as D gene (6 bases match). This receptor was identified in an adult who had recovered from COVID-19. The DNA sequence is TGTGCCAGCAGTTTATGGGGGGGAGAGACCCAGTACTTC. Its protein reads: CASSLWGGETQYF.